The present entry profiles one T cell receptor beta chain with its context. This clone's antigen is unknown. Per-base quality was not reported, and no clone a single base away is much larger than it. The time point label of this sample denotes: week 5, during vaccination. Each vaccine dose, consisting of 300 ug of a 20-mer mutant IDH1 peptide in Montanide, was administered subcutaneously with topical imiquimod. Donors had newly diagnosed WHO grade 3 or 4 IDH1-mutant astrocytomas with loss of nuclear ATRX. The samples were drawn from NOA16, a multicentre, single-arm, open-label phase I trial in Germany that tested a mutant IDH1 peptide vaccine in humans for the first time. Genomic DNA for TCRB sequencing was isolated from EDTA blood with the DNeasy Blood and Tissue Kit. Receptor libraries were prepared by the immunoSEQ multiplex PCR assay. Following the manufacturer's protocol, the hsTCRB Kit was used to amplify rearranged TCR beta chain sequences. Sequencing of TCRB libraries was carried out on an Illumina MiSeq. The source study handled its data this way. The kit vendor's proprietary platform handled demultiplexing, trimming and gene mapping. The source is immuneACCESS, and TCRdb retained only in-frame sequences with V and J called. Part of the clones is not carried over; for the studies checked, unresolved V genes explain less than half of this, and the remainder is unexplained. V, J and clone size are taken as reported in that table, and D and trimming were inferred from the DNA itself. The sample yields tens of thousands of clones; about 84% were counted once. The top ten constitute 5.5% of the sample.

CDR1 and CDR2 (MGHRA, YSYEKL) derive from the germline V gene. At the junction V is shortened by 1 base and J by 8 bases; bases outside the gene matches: 2. The CDR3 starts with the cysteine, ends with the phenylalanine, and has 14 residues. CDR3 DNA only is kept here, 42 bases in frame from base 1. This sample is drawn from a study of a mutant IDH1 vaccine in newly diagnosed glioma (dated by TCRdb to about 2021). General notes on the study: Patients received eight vaccinations in weeks 1, 3, 5, 7, 11, 15, 19 and 23, corresponding to visits V03 through V10. Vaccination was initiated 4-6 weeks after radiotherapy alone, or concurrently with temozolomide cycles in the chemotherapy-containing groups. Of the approximately 35 treated patients, 62.5% were male and about 40% were female, and a mean age of roughly 40 years was recorded. Prior to enrollment, patients had been given standard therapy consisting of radiotherapy alone, temozolomide alone, or radiochemotherapy with temozolomide, with the combination given to most patients. Peripheral blood was drawn at six visits: V03 (baseline), V05, V07, V10, V12 and V13. For exploratory analyses, longitudinal TCRB deep sequencing was carried out in around 26 treated patients wherever samples were available.

The paper's findings and limits, for the study overall: The authors stated that sample limitations prevented analyses of patient blood samples from being reproduced. PBMC samples for TCRB deep sequencing were selected based on availability. Pseudoprogression seemed to be unrelated to changes in the top peripheral T cell clonotypes found by TCRB sequencing. Immune responses induced by the vaccine were seen in about 93% of patients across multiple MHC alleles.

The chain is made from TRBV4-1 and TRBJ1-4; TRBD1 lines up with 9 middle nucleotides. This sequence was found in a middle-aged man with glioma. Sequenced here: PBMCs, sampled from a glioma patient whose treatment included an IDH1 peptide vaccine. This receptor has the CDR3 CASSQGDREEKLFF. Here is the DNA: TGCGCCAGCAGCCAAGGGGACAGGGAGGAAAAACTGTTTTTT.